This entry describes one T cell receptor (beta chain). The sample is drawn from a study of blood T cell repertoires in COVID-19. Study background: Whether acute or convalescent, the COVID-19 samples came from the United States, Italy and Spain.

The cohort comprised adults aged about 18 to 89 years residing in 24 US areas. Cohort 3 donors counted as recovered after two negative PCRs, clearance, or resolved symptoms. The V end lost 8 bases, the J end lost 8 bases, and 16 bases lay between the germline ends. The germline CDR1 and CDR2 sequences are MGHDK and SYGVNS. CDR3 length: 13 residues. Repertoires were generated with immunoSEQ multiplex PCR, while TCRdb's copy carries only in-frame clones and drops some. Seen here are about 260,000 clones, 80% to 90% observed once, and the top ten hold 2.4%. This TCR derives from a woman aged 18-29 years who had recovered from COVID-19. Sequencing was done on a sample of PBMCs or T cells enriched from blood (not recorded which). V and J are TRBV25-1 and TRBJ2-1; D is possibly TRBD1 (5 bases). DNA for the CDR3: TGTGCCAGCTCGCAGGGCTTGCGACATGAGCAGTTCTTC. Translation gives CASSQGLRHEQFF. The complete variable domain, with remaining parts taken from reference TRBV25-1 and TRBJ2-1, reads EADIYQTPRYLVIGTGKKITLECSQTMGHDKMYWYQQDPGMELHLIHYSYGVNSTEKGDLSSESTVSRIRTEHFPLTLESARPSHTSQYLCASSQGLRHEQFFGPGTRLTVL.